This T cell receptor (beta chain) was profiled in a study of T-cell memory formation after mild COVID-19. Study-wide results and caveats: Researchers could not confirm that second-wave clones peaking on day 37 targeted SARS-CoV-2.

Constant-segment primers and 5'RACE yielded cDNA libraries for TCR alpha and TCR beta, each carrying sample barcodes and UMIs. TCRdb re-derived calls from the 5' RACE reads in MiXCR, one entry per CDR3 protein. The repertoire has tens of thousands of distinct CDR3 sequences, 6% to 8% of them found once; the top ten carry about 1.5%. Germline CDR1 MNHNS, CDR2 SASEGT. The CDR3 contains 14 residues. V lost 8 bases to trimming and J lost 10 bases; unmatched junction nucleotides: 14. With regard to this clonotype: The antigen remains unidentified.

The receptor was isolated from a man aged 18-30 years who had mild COVID-19 (a few samples of this study predate the infection). Cell type and time point are not known. This chain joins TRBV6-1 and TRBJ2-1; 7 nucleotides agree with TRBD2. Source material: PBMCs or a T cell subset sorted from them (not recorded which). This chain's CDR3 is CASSGLVSSQEQFF. The CDR3 coding sequence is TGTGCCAGCTCCGGACTAGTCTCTTCACAAGAGCAGTTCTTC.